The T cell receptor beta chain under discussion was sequenced for a study of breast tumors, draining lymph nodes, adjacent tissues (dated by TCRdb to the mid-2010s). About the full investigation: Breast cancer patients provided tumor, adjacent nontumor tissue and axillary lymph nodes, and the study compared the TCR beta repertoires across these three sources. In human breast cancer, the study set out to evaluate how tumor, surrounding tissue and draining lymph node repertoires relate to one another and whether T cells may move between these sites.

Per the germline V gene, SGHTA is the CDR1 and FQGNSA is the CDR2. The CDR3 has 15 amino acids, counting the end cysteine and phenylalanine. Only the CDR3 DNA stays, 45 bases, in frame from base 1. The trim is 9 bases for V and 4 bases for J, with a gap of 21 bases between the germline ends. Comment on this clonotype: There is no known antigen for this receptor. The input lacks base qualities; no much larger clone sits a single base away.

TCRdb lists the instrument as Illumina HiSeq 2000. Multiplex PCR amplification was used to generate the TCR beta chain libraries. High-throughput sequencing was used to analyze the amplified TCR beta chain products. TCRdb's own reprocessing of the public reads used fastp at Q25 and MiXCR and kept productive beta chains. Identical CDR3 protein sequences are pooled into one entry, listed with their most common genes and DNA. The sample yields about 52,000 distinct CDR3 sequences; under 55% were counted once. In total, the top ten clones hold roughly 10% of the sample. General conclusions and limits of the study: Rather than being directly demonstrated, the conclusion that tumor T cells originate in lymph nodes was presented as consistent with a hypothesis. A scenario in which most tumor T cells derive from the lymph node and then expand within tumor tissue was judged to be consistent with the data. T-cell repertoire diversity in tumors was found to be lower than in lymph nodes but higher than in nontumor tissue, and preferential V and J gene usage was observed. Tumor and nontumor tissue repertoires were significantly more similar in luminal-like than in basal-like breast cancer.

The receptor was derived from a female donor with breast cancer. Some clones in this sample may be carry-over from other donors' samples. The rearrangement combines TRBV7-2 with TRBJ2-5; no confident D gene assignment can be made. Sequenced input: breast tumor tissue. The DNA reads TGTGCCAGTAGCCCCCGGAACTACCTGATAGAGACCCAGTACTTC. Translated, this gives CASSPRNYLIETQYF. Full variable domain (CDR3 extended with the reference TRBV7-2 and TRBJ2-5 proteins): GAGVSQSPSNKVTEKGKDVELRCDPISGHTALYWYRQSLGQGLEFLIYFQGNSAPDKSGLPSDRFSAERTGGSVSTLTIQRTQQEDSAVYLCASSPRNYLIETQYFGPGTRLLVL.